These T cell receptor beta chains were read from a single sample in a study of PD-1 blockade in classical Hodgkin lymphoma. Some clones are missing from TCRdb's copy, which holds only in-frame ones; the method was immunoSEQ multiplex PCR. This table has tens of thousands of clones, about 92% appearing once. Sequenced here: peripheral blood mononuclear cells (PBMCs), sampled at baseline. The receptor source for this set is a human donor with classical Hodgkin lymphoma. The CDR3 runs from the conserved cysteine through the conserved F or W. A D gene is named only where the DNA matches it firmly. Some rows mark clone size as missing; the rest say once, few, many or name a class of expanded clone.

V	D	size	J	DNA	CDR3
TRBV19	.	.	TRBJ2-7	TGTGCCAGTAGTATAGATCATCGAGCACTCCATGGGTCCTACGAGCAGTACTTC	CASSIDHRALHGSYEQYF
TRBV4-2	.	.	TRBJ1-4	TGTGCCAGCAGCCAAGATCAGGTCAGGGGACTTGCAACTAATGAAAAACTGTTTTTT	CASSQDQVRGLATNEKLFF
TRBV4-1	.	.	TRBJ1-1	TGCGCCAGCAGCCAAGATAGAGGGGATGGTGAAGCTTTCTTT	CASSQDRGDGEAFF
TRBV29-1	TRBD2	.	TRBJ2-1	TGCAGCGTCGGTAGCGGGAGCTACAATGAGCAGTTCTTC	CSVGSGSYNEQFF
TRBV5-1	.	.	TRBJ2-7	TGCGCCAGCACCAGGGGGGACGGGGCTTACGAGCAGTACTTC	CASTRGDGAYEQYF
TRBV2	TRBD1	.	TRBJ2-3	TGTGCCAGCAGTAGGACAGGGGAGAGAACAGATACGCAGTATTTT	CASSRTGERTDTQYF
TRBV9	TRBD1	.	TRBJ2-1	TGTGCCAGCAGCGTTGGGACAGGGCTGATTTTCGATGAGCAGTTCTTC	CASSVGTGLIFDEQFF
TRBV10-2	TRBD1	.	TRBJ2-2	TGCGCCAGCAGTGTACAGGGGCCCGGGACCGGGGAGCTGTTTTTT	CASSVQGPGTGELFF
TRBV6-5	TRBD1	few	TRBJ2-7	TGTGCCAGCAGTTACGAGGGGGACAGGGCCTACGAGCAGTACTTC	CASSYEGDRAYEQYF
TRBV30	.	.	TRBJ1-4	TGTGCCTGGGCAATAACTAATGAAAAACTGTTTTTT	CAWAITNEKLFF
TRBV9	TRBD2	.	TRBJ2-2	TGTGCCAGCAACGGAGGACTAGCGGCCGGGGAGCTGTTTTTT	CASNGGLAAGELFF
TRBV4-3	.	.	TRBJ1-1	TGCGCCAGCAGCCAAGGTCGAGAGGTCACTGAAGCTTTCTTT	CASSQGREVTEAFF
TRBV5-6	TRBD2	.	TRBJ2-3	TGTGCCAGCAGCTCGTTGACTAGCGGGGTCACAGATACGCAGTATTTT	CASSSLTSGVTDTQYF
TRBV6-6	.	few	TRBJ1-1	TGTGCCAGCAGGGGTCGGCCAGGAGATATGAACACTGAAGCTTTCTTT	CASRGRPGDMNTEAFF
TRBV5-6	TRBD1	.	TRBJ2-1	TGTGCCAGCAACGGTGACAGGGATTACAATGAGCAGTTCTTC	CASNGDRDYNEQFF
TRBV9	TRBD1	.	TRBJ2-2	TGTGCCAGCAGCCCCCCCAGGGGGTACACCGGGGAGCTGTTTTTT	CASSPPRGYTGELFF
TRBV27	.	.	TRBJ2-7	TGTGCCAGCAGTTTTTTCGAGGGGGCGGGGGAGCAGTACTTC	CASSFFEGAGEQYF
TRBV4-1	.	.	TRBJ1-2	TGCGCCAGCAGCCAAGAAGGCAGGGTCTATGGCTACACCTTC	CASSQEGRVYGYTF